This T cell receptor (beta chain) was observed in a study of blood T cell repertoires in COVID-19. This clone came up once. CDR3 length: 15 residues. Germline assignment: CDR1 MNHEY and CDR2 SVGAGI. Trimming stripped 8 bases from V and 7 bases from J, with 18 bases between. Seattle-derived patients entered the study during active infection and were followed longitudinally. Profiling relied on immunoSEQ multiplex PCR, and the TCRdb table lists in-frame clones only, not all of them. Among about 99,000 clones listed, more than 80% were seen once. Sequencing was performed on peripheral blood. This TCR derives from a man at least 80 years old with COVID-19, enrolled during active disease. The J gene is TRBJ1-6, the V gene TRBV6-5; D may be TRBD1 (6 bases). CDR3 bases: TGTGCCAGCTCTGACCAGGGGCGATCGAATTCACCCCTCCACTTT. Protein: CASSDQGRSNSPLHF.